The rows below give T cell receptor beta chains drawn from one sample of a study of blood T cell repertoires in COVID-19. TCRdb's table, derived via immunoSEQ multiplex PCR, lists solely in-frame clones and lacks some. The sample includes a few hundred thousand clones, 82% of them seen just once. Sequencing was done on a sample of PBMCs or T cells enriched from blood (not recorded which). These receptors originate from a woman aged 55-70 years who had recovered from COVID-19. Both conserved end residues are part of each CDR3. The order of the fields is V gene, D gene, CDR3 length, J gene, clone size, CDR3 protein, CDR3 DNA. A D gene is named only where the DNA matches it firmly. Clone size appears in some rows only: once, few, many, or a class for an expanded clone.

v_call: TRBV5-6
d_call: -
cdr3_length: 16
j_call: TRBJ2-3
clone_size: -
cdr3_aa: CASSLVSRGLTDTQYF
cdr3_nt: TGTGCCAGCAGCTTGGTAAGCCGAGGGCTCACAGATACGCAGTATTTT

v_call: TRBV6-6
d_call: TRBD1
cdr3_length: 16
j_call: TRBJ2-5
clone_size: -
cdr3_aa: CASSPRIGTGKETQYF
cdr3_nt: TGTGCCAGCAGTCCCAGAATCGGGACAGGAAAAGAGACCCAGTACTTC

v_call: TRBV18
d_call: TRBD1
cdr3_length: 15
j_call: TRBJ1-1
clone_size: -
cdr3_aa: CASSPETGGVTEAFF
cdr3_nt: TGTGCCAGCTCACCAGAGACAGGGGGCGTGACTGAAGCTTTCTTT

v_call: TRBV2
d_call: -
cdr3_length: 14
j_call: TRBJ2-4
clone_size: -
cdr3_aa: CASSEALAKNIQYF
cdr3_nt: TGTGCCAGCAGTGAGGCCTTAGCCAAAAACATTCAGTACTTC

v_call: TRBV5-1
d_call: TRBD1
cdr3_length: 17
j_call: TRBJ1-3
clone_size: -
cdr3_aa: CASSPSASGQVENTIYF
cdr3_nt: TGCGCCAGCAGCCCGAGCGCATCCGGACAGGTTGAAAACACCATATATTTT

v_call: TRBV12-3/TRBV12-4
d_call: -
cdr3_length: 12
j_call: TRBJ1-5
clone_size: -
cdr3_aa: CASSLINQPQHF
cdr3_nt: TGTGCCAGCAGTTTAATAAATCAGCCCCAGCATTTT

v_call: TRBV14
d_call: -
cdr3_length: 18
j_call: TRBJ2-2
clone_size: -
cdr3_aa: CASSLLEGPRRDTGELFF
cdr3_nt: TGTGCCAGCAGCCTCCTTGAAGGGCCAAGGCGGGACACCGGGGAGCTGTTTTTT

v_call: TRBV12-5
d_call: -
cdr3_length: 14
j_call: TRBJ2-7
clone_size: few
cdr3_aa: CASGGVSSSYEQYF
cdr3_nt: TGTGCTAGTGGAGGGGTCTCGAGCTCCTACGAGCAGTACTTC

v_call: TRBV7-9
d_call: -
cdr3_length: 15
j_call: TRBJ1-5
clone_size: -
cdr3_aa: CASSERGSDNQPQHF
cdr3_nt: TGTGCCAGCAGCGAAAGGGGGAGTGACAATCAGCCCCAGCATTTT

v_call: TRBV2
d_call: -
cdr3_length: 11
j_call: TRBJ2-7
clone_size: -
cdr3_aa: CATTLGYEQYF
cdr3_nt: TGTGCCACCACTCTAGGCTACGAGCAGTACTTC

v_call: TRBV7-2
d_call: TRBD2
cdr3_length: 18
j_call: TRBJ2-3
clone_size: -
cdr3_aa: CASSFLAGGQLSTDTQYF
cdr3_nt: TGTGCCAGCAGCTTCTTAGCGGGGGGGCAACTTAGCACAGATACGCAGTATTTT

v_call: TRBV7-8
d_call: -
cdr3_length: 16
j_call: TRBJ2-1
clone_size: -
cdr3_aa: CASSQGSGGPHNEQFF
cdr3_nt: TGTGCCAGCAGCCAGGGGTCGGGGGGCCCCCACAATGAGCAGTTCTTC

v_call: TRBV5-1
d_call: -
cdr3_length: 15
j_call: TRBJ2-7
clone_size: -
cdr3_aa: CASSLTQGGTYEQYF
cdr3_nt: TGCGCCAGCAGCTTGACACAAGGGGGAACTTACGAGCAGTACTTC

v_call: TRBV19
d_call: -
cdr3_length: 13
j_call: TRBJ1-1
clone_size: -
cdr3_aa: CASSEHRGTEAFF
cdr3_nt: TGTGCCAGTAGTGAACATAGAGGTACTGAAGCTTTCTTT

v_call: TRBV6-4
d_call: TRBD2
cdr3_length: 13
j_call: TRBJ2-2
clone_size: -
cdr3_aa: CASTAGDTGELFF
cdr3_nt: TGTGCCAGCACAGCGGGGGACACCGGGGAGCTGTTTTTT

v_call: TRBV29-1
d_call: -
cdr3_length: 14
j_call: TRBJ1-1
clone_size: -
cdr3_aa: CSVTPGGADTEAFF
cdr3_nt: TGCAGCGTAACCCCCGGGGGGGCGGACACTGAAGCTTTCTTT

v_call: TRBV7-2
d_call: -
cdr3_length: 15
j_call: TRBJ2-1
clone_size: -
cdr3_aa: CASSLQSDRNNEQFF
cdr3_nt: TGTGCCAGCAGCTTACAGAGTGACAGGAACAATGAGCAGTTCTTC

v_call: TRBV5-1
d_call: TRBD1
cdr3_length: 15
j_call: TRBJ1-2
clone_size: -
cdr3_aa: CASSRFTGDAYGYTF
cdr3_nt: TGCGCCAGCAGTCGATTCACAGGGGATGCCTATGGCTACACCTTC

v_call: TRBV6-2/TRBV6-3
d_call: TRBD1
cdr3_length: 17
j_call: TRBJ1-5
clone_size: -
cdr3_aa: CASSPLGTVYSNQPQHF
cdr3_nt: TGTGCCAGCAGCCCCTTGGGGACAGTCTATAGCAATCAGCCCCAGCATTTT

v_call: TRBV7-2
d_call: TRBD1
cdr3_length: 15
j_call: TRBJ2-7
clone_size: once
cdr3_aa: CASSLLGQGVGEQYF
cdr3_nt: TGTGCCAGCAGCTTATTGGGACAGGGGGTAGGGGAGCAGTACTTC